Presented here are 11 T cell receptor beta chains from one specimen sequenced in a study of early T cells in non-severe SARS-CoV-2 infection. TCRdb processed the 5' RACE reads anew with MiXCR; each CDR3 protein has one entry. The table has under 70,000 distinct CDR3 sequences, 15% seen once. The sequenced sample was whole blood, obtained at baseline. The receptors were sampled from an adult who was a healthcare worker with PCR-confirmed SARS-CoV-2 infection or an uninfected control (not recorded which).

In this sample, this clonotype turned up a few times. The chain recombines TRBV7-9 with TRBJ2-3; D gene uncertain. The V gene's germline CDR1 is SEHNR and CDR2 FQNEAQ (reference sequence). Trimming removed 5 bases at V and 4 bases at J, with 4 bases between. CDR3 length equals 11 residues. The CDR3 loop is CASSGADTQYF. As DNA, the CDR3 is TGTGCCAGCAGCGGGGCAGATACGCAGTATTTT.

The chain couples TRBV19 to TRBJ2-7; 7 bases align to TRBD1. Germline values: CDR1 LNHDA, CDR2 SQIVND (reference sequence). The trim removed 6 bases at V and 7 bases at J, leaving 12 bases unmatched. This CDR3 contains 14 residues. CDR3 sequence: CASRMTGQSGEQYF. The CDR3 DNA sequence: TGTGCCAGTAGAATGACAGGGCAATCGGGGGAGCAGTACTTC.

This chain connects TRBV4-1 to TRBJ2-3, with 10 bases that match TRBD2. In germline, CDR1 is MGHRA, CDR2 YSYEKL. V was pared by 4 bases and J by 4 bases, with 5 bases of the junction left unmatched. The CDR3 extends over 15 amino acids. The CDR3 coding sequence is TGCGCCAGCAGCCCCGGGACTAGCGCCTCAGATACGCAGTATTTT. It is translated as CASSPGTSASDTQYF.

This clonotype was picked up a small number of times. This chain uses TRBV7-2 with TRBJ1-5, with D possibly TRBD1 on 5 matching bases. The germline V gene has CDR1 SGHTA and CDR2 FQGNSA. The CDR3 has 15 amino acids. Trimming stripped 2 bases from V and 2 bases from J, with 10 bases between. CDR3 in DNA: TGTGCCAGCAGCTTACTGTTGGGGGGCAATCAGCCCCAGCATTTT. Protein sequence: CASSLLLGGNQPQHF.

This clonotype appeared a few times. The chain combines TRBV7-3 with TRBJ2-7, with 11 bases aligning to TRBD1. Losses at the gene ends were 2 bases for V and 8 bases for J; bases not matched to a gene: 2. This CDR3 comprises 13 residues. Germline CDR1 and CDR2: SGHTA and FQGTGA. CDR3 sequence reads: CASSLGTGGKQYF. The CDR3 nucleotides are TGTGCCAGCAGCTTAGGGACAGGGGGGAAGCAGTACTTC.

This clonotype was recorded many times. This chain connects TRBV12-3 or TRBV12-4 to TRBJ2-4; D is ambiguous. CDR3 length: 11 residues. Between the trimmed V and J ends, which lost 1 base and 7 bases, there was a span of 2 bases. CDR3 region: CASSLGNIQYF. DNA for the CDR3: TGTGCCAGCAGTTTAGGGAACATTCAGTACTTC.

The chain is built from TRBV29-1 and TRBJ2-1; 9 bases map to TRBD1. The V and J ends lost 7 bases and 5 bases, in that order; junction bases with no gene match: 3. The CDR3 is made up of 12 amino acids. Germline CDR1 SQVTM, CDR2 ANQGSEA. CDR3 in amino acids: CSGGQGDNEQFF. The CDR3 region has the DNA TGCAGCGGGGGACAGGGCGACAATGAGCAGTTCTTC.

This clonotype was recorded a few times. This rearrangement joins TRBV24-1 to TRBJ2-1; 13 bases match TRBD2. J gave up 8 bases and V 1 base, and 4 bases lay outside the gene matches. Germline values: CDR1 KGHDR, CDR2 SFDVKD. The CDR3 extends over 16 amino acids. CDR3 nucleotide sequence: TGTGCCACCAGTGATTTACTAGCGGGGGGGCCGGATGAGCAGTTCTTC. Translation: CATSDLLAGGPDEQFF.

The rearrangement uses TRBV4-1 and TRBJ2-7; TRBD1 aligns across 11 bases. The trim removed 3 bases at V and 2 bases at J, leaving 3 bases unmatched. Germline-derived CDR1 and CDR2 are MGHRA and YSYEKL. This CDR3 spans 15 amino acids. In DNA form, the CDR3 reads TGCGCCAGCAGCCACCCGGGACAGGGGGCCTACGAGCAGTACTTC. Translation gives CASSHPGQGAYEQYF.

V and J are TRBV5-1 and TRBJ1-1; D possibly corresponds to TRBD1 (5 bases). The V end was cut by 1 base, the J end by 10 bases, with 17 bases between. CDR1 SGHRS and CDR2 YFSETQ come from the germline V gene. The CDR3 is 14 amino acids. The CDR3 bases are TGCGCCAGCAGCTTGAATACCGGGACCCCTGGAGCTTTCTTT. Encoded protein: CASSLNTGTPGAFF.

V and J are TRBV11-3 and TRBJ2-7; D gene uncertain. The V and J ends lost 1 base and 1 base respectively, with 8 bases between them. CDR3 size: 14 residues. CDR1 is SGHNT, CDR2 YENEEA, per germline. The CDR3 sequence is CASSLGTASYEQYF. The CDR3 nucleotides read TGTGCCAGCAGCTTAGGCACAGCTTCCTACGAGCAGTACTTC.